This T cell receptor (beta chain) was documented in a study of spatial heterogeneity in lung cancer. At the level of the study: A unique TCR and UMI combination showed up more than ten times in raw reads, on average.

Looked up from germline, CDR1 is SQVTM and CDR2 is ANQGSEA. The CDR3 runs 13 residues. V was shortened by 7 bases and J by 0 bases, with 11 bases between the two germline ends. Documented time point: blood at routine non-recurrence follow-up after resection. Every individual TCR cDNA molecule carried its own unique molecular identifier, which allowed correction of PCR and sequencing errors. Each CDR3 protein is one row after TCRdb ran MiXCR on the 5' RACE reads. In the table there are 40,000 to 45,000 distinct CDR3 sequences, more than 20% of which are singletons. The sequence came from a female donor with early-stage non-small cell lung cancer. The material was PBMCs, obtained at follow-up. The chain recombines TRBV29-1 with TRBJ2-3, with D possibly matching TRBD1 (5 bases). CDR3 bases: TGCAGCGCCCAGGGTTATAGCACAGATACGCAGTATTTT. Protein sequence: CSAQGYSTDTQYF.